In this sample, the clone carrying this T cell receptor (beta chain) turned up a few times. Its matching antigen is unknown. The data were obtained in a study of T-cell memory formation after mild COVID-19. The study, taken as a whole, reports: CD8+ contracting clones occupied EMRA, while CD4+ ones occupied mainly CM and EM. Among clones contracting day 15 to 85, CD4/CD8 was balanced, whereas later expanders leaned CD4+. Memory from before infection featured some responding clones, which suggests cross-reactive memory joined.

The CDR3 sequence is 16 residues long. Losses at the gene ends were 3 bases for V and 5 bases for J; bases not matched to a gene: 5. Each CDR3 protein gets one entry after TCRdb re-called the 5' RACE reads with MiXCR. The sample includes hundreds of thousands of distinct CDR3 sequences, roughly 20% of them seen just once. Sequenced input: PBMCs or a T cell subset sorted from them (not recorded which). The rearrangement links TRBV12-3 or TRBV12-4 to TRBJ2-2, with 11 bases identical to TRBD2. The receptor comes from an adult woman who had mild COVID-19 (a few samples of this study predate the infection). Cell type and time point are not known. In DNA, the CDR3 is TGTGCCAGCAGTTTTTCCGGGACTAGCGGTACCGGGGAGCTGTTTTTT. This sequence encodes CASSFSGTSGTGELFF.